Each of the 6 T cell receptor beta chains below was sequenced from the same sample in a study of blood T cells in healthy people across ages. Combining a sample-barcoded 5' primer with a J-beta primer mix, a second PCR ran for about 7 to 11 cycles. TCRdb reanalysed the 5' RACE reads using MiXCR and keeps one entry per CDR3 protein. The table lists approximately 400,000 distinct CDR3 sequences, roughly half of them singletons. The material sequenced was blood. The receptors derive from a man between 60 and 75 years old in good health.

The chain uses TRBV6-1 and TRBJ2-2; TRBD2 matches 9 bases. After removal of 5 bases from V and 5 bases from J, the junction contained 12 bases not matched to a gene. The CDR3 has 17 amino acids. Germline V lookup: CDR1 MNHNS, CDR2 SASEGT. The CDR3 coding sequence is TGTGCCAGCAGTATCACCTTAGCGGGAGTGGGGACCGGGGAGCTGTTTTTT. It codes for CASSITLAGVGTGELFF.

The chain couples TRBV20-1 to TRBJ2-5, with 11 bases that match TRBD2. This CDR3 spans 13 amino acids. The V gene end was trimmed by 6 bases and the J gene end by 5 bases; junction bases not matched to a gene: 5. CDR1 is DFQATT, CDR2 SNEGSKA, per germline (reference sequence). CDR3 residues: CSALSGGAETQYF. The CDR3 DNA is TGCAGTGCCCTTAGCGGGGGGGCCGAGACCCAGTACTTC.

This clonotype showed up just a few times. The CDR3 DNA follows: TGTGCCAGCGCCGACTTAACTAGCGGGAAGTATGGCGAGCAGTACTTC. This gives the protein CASADLTSGKYGEQYF. This chain joins TRBV6-2 or TRBV6-3 and TRBJ2-7, with TRBD2 identical over 10 bases. Trimming at V came to 8 bases and at J to 6 bases, leaving 16 bases not matched to a gene. The CDR3 is made up of 16 amino acids. The germline V gene encodes CDR1 MNHEY and CDR2 SVGEGT.

This clonotype was detected only a few times. The genes are TRBV9 and TRBJ1-6; D unclear. V lost 3 bases and J lost 8, with 6 bases in between. CDR1 and CDR2 (germline): SGDLS, YYNGEE. CDR3 length equals 12 residues. The DNA of the CDR3 is TGTGCCAGCAGCGGGCCGTATTCACCCCTCCACTTT. Protein product: CASSGPYSPLHF.

DNA for the CDR3: TGTGCCAGCAGCGCCCACCCCCAGGGGGCCACTGAAGCTTTCTTT. Encoded protein: CASSAHPQGATEAFF. The gene calls are TRBV9 and TRBJ1-1; 8 bases align to TRBD1. The junction had 8 bases not matched to a gene; V was cut back by 3 bases and J by 4 bases. This CDR3 contains 15 residues. CDR1 is SGDLS, CDR2 YYNGEE, per germline.

The chain links TRBV5-1 to TRBJ2-3; 12 bases align to TRBD1. CDR1 SGHRS and CDR2 YFSETQ come from the germline V gene. This CDR3 is built from 16 residues. Trimming removed 4 bases from V and 4 bases from J; junction bases left unmatched: 7. CDR3 amino acids: CASSPGTGGASDTQYF. CDR3 nucleotides: TGCGCCAGCAGCCCGGGGACAGGGGGCGCTTCAGATACGCAGTATTTT.